This T cell receptor (beta chain) originates from a study of glioma-infiltrating T cells after dendritic cell vaccination. For the study at large: Samples are from glioblastoma patients in Phase I and II dendritic cell vaccine trials.

For this clone: Its specificity is unknown.

Whole-study results and caveats: Higher TCR clonality did not directly relate to longer survival.

The germline V gene encodes CDR1 LNHDA and CDR2 SQIVND (reference sequence). The J segment lost 6 bases and the V segment lost 3 bases, leaving 7 bases of the junction unmatched. The CDR3 runs to 15 residues. Profiling relied on immunoSEQ multiplex PCR, and the TCRdb table lists in-frame clones only, not all of them. The sample has some 73,000 clones, roughly four fifths seen once; the top ten hold approximately 2.3%. The TCR was taken from a human donor with glioblastoma. Specimen: blood, collected before dendritic cell vaccination. This chain links TRBV19 with TRBJ2-1; 8 bases line up with TRBD2. The CDR3: CASSMAREGLNEQFF. DNA of the CDR3: TGTGCCAGTAGTATGGCCCGGGAGGGACTCAATGAGCAGTTCTTC. The entire variable domain, with the rest obtained from reference TRBV19 and TRBJ2-1, is as follows: DGGITQSPKYLFRKEGQNVTLSCEQNLNHDAMYWYRQDPGQGLRLIYYSQIVNDFQKGDIAEGYSVSREKKESFPLTVTSAQKNPTAFYLCASSMAREGLNEQFFGPGTRLTVL.